The 30 T cell receptor beta chains reported below all come from one sample, sequenced in a study of shared clonotypes between healthy human individuals. The protocol was immunoSEQ multiplex PCR, while the TCRdb copy is restricted to in-frame clones and leaves out a portion. The sample yields roughly 500,000 clones, around 73% seen once. Material: PBMCs. The receptors were sampled from a middle-aged woman in good health. Some clones in this sample may be carry-over from other donors' samples.

J is TRBJ1-3 and V is TRBV20-1; D unclear. The CDR3 runs 11 residues. V shed 4 bases and J shed 9 bases, with 10 bases lying between them. Germline V lookup: CDR1 DFQATT, CDR2 SNEGSKA (reference sequence). The CDR3 reads CSATNSITIYF. CDR3 nucleotide sequence: TGCAGTGCTACTAATAGTATCACCATATATTTT.

This clone showed up just a few times. The chain has TRBV19 and TRBJ1-1; unclear D gene. Trimming took off 6 bases at V and 8 bases at J, with 16 bases between the two ends. CDR3 length equals 13 residues. Germline values: CDR1 LNHDA, CDR2 SQIVND (reference sequence). The CDR3 region has the DNA TGTGCCAGTAGCCCCTTTCTAGGGCTGGAAGCTTTCTTT. Its protein product is CASSPFLGLEAFF. Complete variable domain (other parts from reference TRBV19 and TRBJ1-1): DGGITQSPKYLFRKEGQNVTLSCEQNLNHDAMYWYRQDPGQGLRLIYYSQIVNDFQKGDIAEGYSVSREKKESFPLTVTSAQKNPTAFYLCASSPFLGLEAFFGQGTRLTVV.

This sequence joins TRBV28 and TRBJ1-1; D not certain. Germline values: CDR1 MDHEN, CDR2 SYDVKM. CDR3 length: 15 residues. V dropped 2 bases and J dropped 0 bases, with 10 bases sitting between them. CDR3 coding DNA: TGTGCCAGCAGTTTAATTGTGGCAGTGAACACTGAAGCTTTCTTT. This encodes CASSLIVAVNTEAFF.

A word on this clone: This may stem from a read error, because a much larger clone lies one nucleotide away. This sample includes further DNA sequences coding for the same CDR3. The chain links TRBV12-5 to TRBJ2-1; no clear D gene. V lost 4 bases to trimming and J lost 4 bases, with 2 bases between them. Germline V gene lookup returns CDR1 LGHNT and CDR2 FRNRAP. The CDR3 sequence is 11 residues long. The CDR3 DNA is TGTGCTAGTGGTTATTACAATGAGCAGTTCTTC. Residues: CASGYYNEQFF.

The gene calls are TRBV5-1 and TRBJ2-1; D is uncertain. The germline V gene encodes CDR1 SGHRS and CDR2 YFSETQ. V lost 0 bases, J lost 9 bases, and 10 bases lay in between. CDR3 length equals 13 residues. The CDR3 sequence: CASSLDGSREQFF. The CDR3 DNA follows: TGCGCCAGCAGCTTGGACGGGTCGCGTGAGCAGTTCTTC.

The chain uses TRBV5-1 and TRBJ2-5, with 9 positions matching TRBD2. V lost 0 bases to trimming and J lost 1 base; unmatched junction nucleotides: 4. Per the germline V gene, CDR1 is SGHRS and CDR2 is YFSETQ. This CDR3 contains 16 residues. The CDR3 DNA reads TGCGCCAGCAGCTTGGGCCTAGCGGGAACCCAAGAGACCCAGTACTTC. It encodes CASSLGLAGTQETQYF.

The genes are TRBV28 and TRBJ2-6; D is possibly TRBD1 (5 bases). Trimming left V 6 bases short and J 4 bases short, with 16 bases between. Germline-derived CDR1 and CDR2 are MDHEN and SYDVKM. The CDR3 is 16 residues long. The CDR3 region has the DNA TGTGCCAGCAGCCCGATGGTGGGGCCAGGGGCCAACGTCCTGACTTTC. Translated: CASSPMVGPGANVLTF.

As to this clone: Different DNA sequences within this sample yield the same CDR3. The V and J genes are TRBV5-6 and TRBJ2-3; D is perhaps TRBD1 (6 bases). The CDR3 runs 14 residues. CDR1 is SGHDT, CDR2 YYEEEE, per germline. V lost 3 bases to trimming and J lost 0 bases, with 8 bases between them. The CDR3 loop reads CASSSTGSTDTQYF. The CDR3 region has the DNA TGTGCCAGCAGCTCGACAGGAAGCACAGATACGCAGTATTTT.

The V and J genes are TRBV18 and TRBJ1-1; possible D gene TRBD1, 5 bases. Germline values: CDR1 KGHSH, CDR2 LQKENI. This CDR3 spans 14 amino acids. V shed 3 bases and J shed 3 bases, with 11 bases lying between them. The CDR3 nucleotides read TGTGCCAGCTCACCTGGAGGGGTTTACACTGAAGCTTTCTTT. It is translated as CASSPGGVYTEAFF.

For this clone: A far larger clone is one base from this, pointing to a likely read error. The chain is built from TRBV6-4 and TRBJ2-2; D might be TRBD2 (5 bases). The CDR3 contains 14 residues. Germline CDR1 reads MRHNA; CDR2 reads SNTAGT. The CDR3 loop reads CASSDSGVTGELVF. CDR3 nucleotides: TGTGCCAGCAGTGACTCCGGCGTGACCGGGGAGCTGGTTTTT.

The V call is TRBV5-5, the J call TRBJ2-5, with 10 bases that match TRBD2. Germline CDR1 and CDR2: SGHKS and YYEKEE (reference sequence). V lost 7 bases to trimming and J lost 1 base; unmatched junction nucleotides: 4. CDR3 length: 14 residues. CDR3 region: CASLLAGRQETQYF. DNA for the CDR3: TGTGCCAGCCTACTAGCGGGACGCCAAGAGACCCAGTACTTC.

This chain joins TRBV30 and TRBJ1-4; TRBD1 is a possible D gene (5 bases). CDR3 length equals 15 residues. V dropped 0 bases and J dropped 8 bases, with 16 bases sitting between them. The germline V gene has CDR1 GTSNPN and CDR2 SVGIG (reference sequence). CDR3 in amino acids: CAWSVGGRGLEKLFF. CDR3 sequence (DNA): TGTGCCTGGAGTGTCGGGGGGAGGGGCTTGGAAAAACTGTTTTTT.

The gene calls are TRBV9 and TRBJ2-1; D perhaps matches TRBD2 (5 bases). This CDR3 contains 17 residues. Deletions cut 0 bases from V and 3 bases from J, with 16 bases between. Germline CDR1 SGDLS, CDR2 YYNGEE. The CDR3 bases are TGTGCCAGCAGCGTAGACCCCACCCTCGGGGACTACAATGAGCAGTTCTTC. Protein sequence: CASSVDPTLGDYNEQFF.

The table lists this clone with a few counts. The chain couples TRBV5-1 to TRBJ1-4; 8 positions agree with TRBD1. Germline assignment: CDR1 SGHRS and CDR2 YFSETQ. Germline trimming cut 0 bases from V and 3 bases from J; bases unmatched to any gene: 1. The CDR3 spans 15 residues. CDR3 protein: CASSLGDRSNEKLFF. The CDR3 DNA reads as TGCGCCAGCAGCTTGGGGGACAGGTCTAATGAAAAACTGTTTTTT.

The chain combines TRBV5-4 with TRBJ2-1; D possibly matches TRBD1 or TRBD2 (5 bases each). The CDR3 has 18 residues. Germline CDR1 SGHNT, CDR2 YYREEE (reference sequence). V was trimmed by 4 bases and J by 1 base, leaving 21 bases between them. CDR3 nucleotides: TGTGCCAGCAGCCGCCCCGGGGCAGGGTTGTCGTCCTACAATGAGCAGTTCTTC. As protein: CASSRPGAGLSSYNEQFF.

Points on this clone: The same CDR3 also results from other DNA sequences found in this sample. The V and J genes are TRBV28 and TRBJ2-5; D unclear. CDR1 and CDR2 (germline): MDHEN, SYDVKM. This CDR3 has 12 amino acids. Trimming took 7 bases from V and 2 from J, leaving 8 bases between them. CDR3 region: CASKDHQETQYF. The CDR3 nucleotides read TGTGCCAGCAAGGACCATCAAGAGACCCAGTACTTC.

V is TRBV10-3 and J is TRBJ2-2; 10 positions match TRBD2. Germline lookup yields CDR1 ENHRY and CDR2 SYGVKD. The V segment lost 2 bases and the J segment 4 bases; nucleotides outside the gene matches: 4. The CDR3 consists of 16 residues. CDR3 DNA: TGTGCCATCAGTGAGAAGCTAGCGGGAGCCACCGGGGAGCTGTTTTTT. It encodes CAISEKLAGATGELFF.

This clone turned up a few times. V and J are TRBV9 and TRBJ2-1; 11 positions agree with TRBD2. V lost 4 bases and J lost 9; bases outside the gene matches: 12. Germline values: CDR1 SGDLS, CDR2 YYNGEE. The CDR3 has 16 amino acids. CDR3 bases: TGTGCCAGCAGCCCCACCCTAGCGGGAGGATGGGGTGAGCAGTTCTTC. Its translation is CASSPTLAGGWGEQFF.

V is TRBV27 and J is TRBJ2-1; D may be TRBD1 or TRBD2 (5 bases each). CDR1 and CDR2 from the germline V gene are MNHEY and SMNVEV (reference sequence). Between the trimmed V and J ends, which lost 4 bases and 8 bases, there was a span of 9 bases. The CDR3 extends over 12 amino acids. CDR3: CASSYRDHEQFF. The CDR3 DNA reads as TGTGCCAGCAGTTACCGGGACCATGAGCAGTTCTTC.

The chain joins TRBV5-8 to TRBJ2-1, with no clear D. This CDR3 is 9 amino acids long. Germline values: CDR1 SGHTS, CDR2 YDEGEE. The V end was cut by 7 bases, the J end by 13 bases, with 9 bases between. This CDR3 is CASRPKQFF. CDR3 sequence (DNA): TGTGCCAGCCGACCCAAACAGTTCTTC.

This clone was seen a handful of times. The gene calls are TRBV29-1 and TRBJ1-1; D may be TRBD1 (6 bases). Germline lookup yields CDR1 SQVTM and CDR2 ANQGSEA. V was pared by 6 bases and J by 6 bases, with 8 bases between. The CDR3 is 10 residues long. CDR3 protein: CSVRGAEAFF. The CDR3 coding sequence is TGCAGCGTCAGGGGAGCTGAAGCTTTCTTT.

The chain employs TRBV9 and TRBJ2-3; 8 nucleotides line up with TRBD1. The CDR3 runs 15 residues. V was pared by 0 bases and J by 6 bases, with 6 bases of the junction left unmatched. The germline gives CDR1 SGDLS, CDR2 YYNGEE. The CDR3 is CASSVGQGNGDTQYF. CDR3 bases: TGTGCCAGCAGCGTAGGACAGGGGAACGGTGATACGCAGTATTTT.

V is TRBV5-1 and J is TRBJ1-1; TRBD1 agrees at 7 bases. The CDR3 totals 15 residues. CDR1 and CDR2 from the germline V gene are SGHRS and YFSETQ. J lost 4 bases, V lost 2 bases, and 8 bases had no gene match. The CDR3 reads CASSFTGAGSTEAFF. The CDR3, as DNA: TGCGCCAGCAGCTTTACAGGGGCGGGTAGCACTGAAGCTTTCTTT. Full variable domain (outside the CDR3, taken from reference TRBV5-1 and TRBJ1-1): KAGVTQTPRYLIKTRGQQVTLSCSPISGHRSVSWYQQTPGQGLQFLFEYFSETQRNKGNFPGRFSGRQFSNSRSEMNVSTLELGDSALYLCASSFTGAGSTEAFFGQGTRLTVV.

The chain has TRBV28 and TRBJ1-1; unclear D gene. Germline CDR1 MDHEN, CDR2 SYDVKM. The CDR3 extends over 14 amino acids. The V end was cut by 5 bases, the J end by 0 bases, with 10 bases between. The CDR3, as DNA: TGTGCCAGCAGTCCCCCTACCTTGAACACTGAAGCTTTCTTT. This translates into CASSPPTLNTEAFF.

V usage is TRBV11-2 and J usage is TRBJ2-7; 12 positions match TRBD2. Germline CDR1 reads SGHAT; CDR2 reads FQNNGV. After removal of 5 bases from V and 5 bases from J, the junction contained 4 bases not matched to a gene. The CDR3 has 14 amino acids. Written as DNA, the CDR3 is TGTGCCAGCAGCGTCGGGACTAGCGGGCACGAGCAGTACTTC. It yields the protein CASSVGTSGHEQYF.

This clone was seen just once. The gene calls are TRBV7-2 and TRBJ1-1; TRBD1 is a possible D gene (5 bases). CDR1 is SGHTA and CDR2 is FQGNSA in the germline V gene. The CDR3 covers 14 residues. Trimming removed 8 bases at V and 2 bases at J, with 15 bases between. The DNA of the CDR3 is TGTGCCAGCTCCCCGGGAGGGGCTAACACTGAAGCTTTCTTT. Translated, it gives CASSPGGANTEAFF. The full variable domain, its missing parts supplied by reference TRBV7-2 and TRBJ1-1, is GAGVSQSPSNKVTEKGKDVELRCDPISGHTALYWYRQSLGQGLEFLIYFQGNSAPDKSGLPSDRFSAERTGGSVSTLTIQRTQQEDSAVYLCASSPGGANTEAFFGQGTRLTVV.

The chain uses TRBV7-8 and TRBJ1-4; unclear D gene. In germline, CDR1 is SGHVS, CDR2 FQNEAQ. The length of the CDR3 is 13 residues. The V end lost 5 bases, the J end lost 4 bases, and 8 bases lay between the germline ends. Here the CDR3 DNA reads TGTGCCAGCAGCGTGAATCTTAATGAAAAACTGTTTTTT. Translated, it gives CASSVNLNEKLFF.

This clone was observed many times. Other nucleotide sequences in the sample specify the same CDR3. For the CDR3, the DNA is TGTGCCAGCACCCCGGGGTTGACAGGGCCCGAAAAACTGTTTTTT. Translating it yields CASTPGLTGPEKLFF. V is TRBV7-9 and J is TRBJ1-4; 7 nucleotides align to TRBD1. Germline trimming cut 7 bases from V and 8 bases from J; bases unmatched to any gene: 13. CDR1 SEHNR and CDR2 FQNEAQ come from the germline V gene (reference sequence). CDR3 length: 15 residues.

The chain combines TRBV9 with TRBJ2-5; D possibly corresponds to TRBD2 (5 bases). The CDR3 is 16 residues long. Germline V gives CDR1 SGDLS, CDR2 YYNGEE. V dropped 0 bases and J dropped 5 bases, with 17 bases sitting between them. The CDR3 nucleotides are TGTGCCAGCAGCGTAGGTCCAGCGGCTGATAGGGAGACCCAGTACTTC. Protein: CASSVGPAADRETQYF. The variable domain in full, completed from reference TRBV9 and TRBJ2-5, reads DSGVTQTPKHLITATGQRVTLRCSPRSGDLSVYWYQQSLDQGLQFLIQYYNGEERAKGNILERFSAQQFPDLHSELNLSSLELGDSALYFCASSVGPAADRETQYFGPGTRLLVL.

Written as DNA, the CDR3 is TGTGCCAGCAGTTTTCTGGGGGGGGGCTACAATGAGCAGTTCTTC. Translation gives CASSFLGGGYNEQFF. The genes are TRBV27 and TRBJ2-1, with TRBD2 matching 7 bases. This CDR3 has 15 amino acids. Looked up from germline, CDR1 is MNHEY and CDR2 is SMNVEV (reference sequence). V lost 3 bases and J lost 3; bases outside the gene matches: 5.